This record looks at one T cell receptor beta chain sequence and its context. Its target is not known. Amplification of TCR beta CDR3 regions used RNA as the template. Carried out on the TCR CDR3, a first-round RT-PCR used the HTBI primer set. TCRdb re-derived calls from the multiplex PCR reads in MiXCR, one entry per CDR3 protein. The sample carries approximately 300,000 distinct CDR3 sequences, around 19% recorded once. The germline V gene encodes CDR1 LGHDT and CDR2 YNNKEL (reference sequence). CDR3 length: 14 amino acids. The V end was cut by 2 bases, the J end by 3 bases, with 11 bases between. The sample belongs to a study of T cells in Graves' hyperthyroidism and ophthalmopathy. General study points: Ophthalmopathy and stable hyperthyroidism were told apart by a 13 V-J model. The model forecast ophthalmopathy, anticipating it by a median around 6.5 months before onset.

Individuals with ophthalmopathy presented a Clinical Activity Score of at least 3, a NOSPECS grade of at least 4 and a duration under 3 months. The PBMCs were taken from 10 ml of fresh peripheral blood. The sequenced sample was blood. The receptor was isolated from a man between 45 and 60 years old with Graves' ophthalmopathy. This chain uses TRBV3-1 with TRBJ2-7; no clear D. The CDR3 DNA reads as TGTGCCAGCAGCCAATATTTTTCGAACTACGAGCAGTACTTC. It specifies CASSQYFSNYEQYF.